This passage covers 8 T cell receptor beta chains from one sample sequenced in a study of T cell clones after liver transplantation. Clones were read by immunoSEQ multiplex PCR, and TCRdb kept only the in-frame ones, dropping some. Of about 72,000 clones detected, more than 75% appear once; the ten largest clones hold approximately 2.4%. Sequencing was performed on CD4+ T cells from blood, taken before liver transplant. The receptor source for this set is a human donor who received a liver transplant.

The rearrangement links TRBV11-3 to TRBJ2-7; D unclear. V lost 5 bases and J lost 6, with 8 bases in between. This CDR3 has 11 residues. Germline assignment: CDR1 SGHNT and CDR2 YENEEA. CDR3 DNA: TGTGCCAGCAGCACCCTTAGCGAGCAGTACTTC. It yields the protein CASSTLSEQYF.

This sequence joins TRBV6-6 and TRBJ1-4; the D gene is possibly TRBD1 (6 bases). Between the trimmed V and J ends, which lost 6 bases and 8 bases, there was a span of 13 bases. The CDR3 consists of 13 residues. Looked up from germline, CDR1 is MNHNY and CDR2 is SVGAGI (reference sequence). This CDR3 reads CASSPGGGEKLFF. The CDR3 DNA follows: TGTGCCAGCAGCCCCGGAGGGGGGGAAAAACTGTTTTTT.

This clone was observed a few times. CDR3 DNA: TGTGCCAGCAGCCGCCGACAGGGGGCATCCGGGGAGCTGTTTTTT. This codes for CASSRRQGASGELFF. V gene TRBV6-5 combines with J gene TRBJ2-2, with 10 bases aligning to TRBD1. Germline V gene lookup returns CDR1 MNHEY and CDR2 SVGAGI. The CDR3 totals 15 residues. Trimming cost V 6 bases and J 6 bases; bases outside gene matches: 7.

The genes are TRBV7-6 and TRBJ2-5; D is unresolved. The CDR3 sequence is 14 residues long. Germline CDR1 SGHVS, CDR2 FNYEAQ. The ends were cut back, 5 bases at V and 0 bases at J, with 10 bases in the middle. In DNA form, the CDR3 reads TGTGCCAGCAGCCTGACAACGTACCAAGAGACCCAGTACTTC. As protein: CASSLTTYQETQYF.

V is TRBV6-1 and J is TRBJ1-4, with 7 nucleotides matching TRBD1. The germline V gene has CDR1 MNHNS and CDR2 SASEGT. The V segment lost 6 bases and the J segment 2 bases; nucleotides outside the gene matches: 0. The CDR3 is 13 amino acids. CDR3 protein: CASRQGTNEKLFF. The CDR3, as DNA: TGTGCCAGCAGACAGGGGACTAATGAAAAACTGTTTTTT.

The chain has TRBV7-2 and TRBJ2-7, with D tentatively TRBD1 (5 bases). The V gene's germline CDR1 is SGHTA and CDR2 FQGNSA. The CDR3 totals 12 residues. Trimming removed 2 bases at V and 7 bases at J, with 9 bases between. This CDR3 is CASSLSGLEQYF. Here the CDR3 DNA reads TGTGCCAGCAGCTTATCAGGGTTGGAGCAGTACTTC.

The J gene is TRBJ2-2, the V gene TRBV6-4, with 11 bases aligning to TRBD2. This CDR3 contains 15 residues. With 5 bases clipped from V and 4 bases from J, the junction kept 3 bases outside the gene matches. Germline V gives CDR1 MRHNA, CDR2 SNTAGT. The CDR3 is CASSPGTSGTGELFF. The CDR3 DNA is TGTGCCAGCAGTCCCGGGACTAGCGGCACCGGGGAGCTGTTTTTT.

The chain combines TRBV7-9 with TRBJ2-3, with 8 bases identical to TRBD2. Germline V lookup: CDR1 SEHNR, CDR2 FQNEAQ (reference sequence). V lost 5 bases and J lost 2; bases outside the gene matches: 12. The CDR3 length is 17 residues. CDR3 protein: CASSTTTGLANTDTQYF. As DNA, the CDR3 is TGTGCCAGCAGCACTACGACCGGACTAGCAAACACAGATACGCAGTATTTT.